The clone carrying this T cell receptor beta chain was found a few times. The target antigen is unknown. This record comes from a study of T-cell memory formation after mild COVID-19. Overall study context: Clusters of TCRs were largely donor specific.

Using constant-segment primers, 5'RACE produced TCR alpha and TCR beta cDNA libraries carrying sample barcodes and UMIs. One entry per CDR3 protein results from TCRdb running MiXCR on the 5' RACE reads. The table lists more than 150,000 distinct CDR3 sequences, 11% of them singletons. The CDR3 covers 15 residues. Germline values: CDR1 KGHSH, CDR2 LQKENI. The ends were cut back, 4 bases at V and 3 bases at J, with 13 bases in the middle. Study-level findings and limits: Detection of some responders pre-infection suggested pre-existing cross-reactive memory T cells participated.

Sequenced sample: PBMCs or a T cell subset sorted from them (not recorded which). The chain couples TRBV18 to TRBJ1-5, with D perhaps matching TRBD1 (5 bases). The clonotype originates from a young man who had mild COVID-19 (a few samples of this study predate the infection). Cell type and time point are not known. CDR3 loop: CASSQSSGANQPQHF. CDR3 coding DNA: TGTGCCAGCTCACAATCTTCCGGGGCCAATCAGCCCCAGCATTTT.